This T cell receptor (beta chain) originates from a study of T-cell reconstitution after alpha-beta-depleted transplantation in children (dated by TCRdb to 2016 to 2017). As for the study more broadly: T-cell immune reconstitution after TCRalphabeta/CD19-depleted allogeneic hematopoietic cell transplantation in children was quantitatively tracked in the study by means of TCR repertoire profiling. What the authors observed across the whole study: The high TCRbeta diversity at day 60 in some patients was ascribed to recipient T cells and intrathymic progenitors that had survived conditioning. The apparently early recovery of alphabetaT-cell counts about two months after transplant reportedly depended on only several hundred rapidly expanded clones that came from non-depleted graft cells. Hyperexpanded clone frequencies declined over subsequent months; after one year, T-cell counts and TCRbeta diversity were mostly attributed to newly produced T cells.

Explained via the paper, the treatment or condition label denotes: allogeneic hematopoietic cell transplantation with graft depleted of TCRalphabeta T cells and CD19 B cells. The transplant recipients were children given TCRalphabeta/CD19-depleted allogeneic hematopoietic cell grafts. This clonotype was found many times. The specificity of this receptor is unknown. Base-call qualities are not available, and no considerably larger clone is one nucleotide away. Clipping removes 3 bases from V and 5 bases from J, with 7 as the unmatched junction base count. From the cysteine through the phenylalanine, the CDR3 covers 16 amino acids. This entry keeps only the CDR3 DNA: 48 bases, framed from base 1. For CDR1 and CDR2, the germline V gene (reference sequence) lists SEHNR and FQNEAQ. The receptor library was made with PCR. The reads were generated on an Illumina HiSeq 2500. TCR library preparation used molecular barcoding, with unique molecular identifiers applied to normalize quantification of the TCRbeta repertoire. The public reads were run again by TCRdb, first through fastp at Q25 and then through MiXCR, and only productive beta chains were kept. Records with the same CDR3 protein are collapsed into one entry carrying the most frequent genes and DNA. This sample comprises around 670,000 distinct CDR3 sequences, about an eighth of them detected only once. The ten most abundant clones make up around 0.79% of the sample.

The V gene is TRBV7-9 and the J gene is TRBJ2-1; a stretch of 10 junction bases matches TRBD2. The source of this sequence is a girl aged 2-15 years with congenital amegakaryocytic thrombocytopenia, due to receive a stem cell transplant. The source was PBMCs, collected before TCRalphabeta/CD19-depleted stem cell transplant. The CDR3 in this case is CASSFLSGRKNNEQFF. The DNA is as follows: TGTGCCAGCAGCTTTCTTAGCGGGAGGAAGAACAATGAGCAGTTCTTC.